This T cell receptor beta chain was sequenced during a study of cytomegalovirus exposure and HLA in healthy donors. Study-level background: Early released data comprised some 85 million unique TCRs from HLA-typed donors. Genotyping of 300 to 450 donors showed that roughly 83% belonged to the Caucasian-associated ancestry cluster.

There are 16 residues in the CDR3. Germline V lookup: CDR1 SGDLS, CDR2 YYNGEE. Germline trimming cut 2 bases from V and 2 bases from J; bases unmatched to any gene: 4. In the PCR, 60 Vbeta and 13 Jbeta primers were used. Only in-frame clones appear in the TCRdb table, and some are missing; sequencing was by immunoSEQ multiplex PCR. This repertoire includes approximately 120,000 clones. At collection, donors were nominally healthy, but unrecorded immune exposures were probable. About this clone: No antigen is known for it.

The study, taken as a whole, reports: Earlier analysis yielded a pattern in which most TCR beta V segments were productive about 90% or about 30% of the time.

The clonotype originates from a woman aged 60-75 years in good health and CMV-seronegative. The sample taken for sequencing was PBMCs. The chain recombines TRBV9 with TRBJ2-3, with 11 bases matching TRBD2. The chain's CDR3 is CASSVGTSGTTDTQYF. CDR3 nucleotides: TGTGCCAGCAGCGTTGGGACTAGCGGAACCACAGATACGCAGTATTTT.